Listed below are T cell receptor beta chains from one sample, sequenced in a study of blood T cell repertoires in COVID-19. Method: immunoSEQ multiplex PCR; TCRdb's copy keeps in-frame clones and lacks some. This sample has tens of thousands of clones, with roughly four fifths found just once. The specimen was peripheral blood. These TCRs come from a man aged 60 to 75 with acute or convalescent COVID-19. The CDR3 runs from the conserved cysteine through the conserved F or W. Clone size, where shown, is once, few, many, or a class for clones that have expanded.

clone size,V gene,CDR3 protein
NA,TRBV12-3/TRBV12-4,CASSLLSNQPQHF
NA,TRBV14,CASSPRGTRRGQETQYF
NA,TRBV2,CASSVGFSGANVLTF
NA,TRBV5-1,CASSLQVMVGELFF
NA,TRBV19,CASSIGTGKAYGYTF
NA,TRBV10-1,CASSRRGGGTMNTEAFF
NA,TRBV6-2/TRBV6-3,CASSDQGDYGYTF
NA,TRBV2,CASSVTGNTGELFF
NA,TRBV2,CASSRPDSSGNTIYF
NA,TRBV6-1,CASSEQSDYGYTF
once,TRBV30,CAWSYISGVYGYTF
NA,TRBV5-1,CASSLGQAAGYTF
NA,TRBV11-3,CASSPAGARTEAFF
NA,TRBV3-1/TRBV3-2,CTSSQKRDEQFF
once,TRBV19,CASSRGTDTGELFF
NA,TRBV20-1,CSASAGRVSNQPQHF
NA,TRBV10-3,CAISRTGGWQETQYF
NA,TRBV9,CASSVADSYTGELFF
NA,TRBV3-1/TRBV3-2,CASSQESRGVNEQYF
NA,TRBV11-1,CASSPGGTEAFF
once,TRBV11-2,CASTVGGEAFF
NA,TRBV4-1,CASSQVGDTEAFF